This record concerns one T cell receptor beta chain sequence. Antigen specificity is unknown. The entry originates in a study of shared clonotypes between healthy human individuals. Study-wide results and caveats: Sorted-subset sequencing was shown by rarefaction to be incomplete despite large depth.

The protocol was immunoSEQ multiplex PCR, while the TCRdb copy is restricted to in-frame clones and leaves out a portion. The sample has around 1.1 million clones; around three quarters are singletons. The CDR3 is 14 amino acids. In germline, CDR1 is SGHRS, CDR2 YFSETQ. Trimming left V 4 bases short and J 7 bases short, with 15 bases between. This sequence joins TRBV5-1 and TRBJ2-1; D may be TRBD2 (6 bases). The specimen sequenced was memory CD4+ T cells from PBMCs. Indicated subset: CD45RA-negative fraction. This clonotype was sampled from a man aged 18 to 30 in good health. Some clones in this sample may be carry-over from other donors' samples. The CDR3 bases are TGCGCCAGCAGCGACCCAGGAGGGGATAATGAGCAGTTCTTC. Its translation: CASSDPGGDNEQFF.